The rows below give T cell receptor beta chains drawn from one sample of a study of identical twins. TCRdb re-called the 5' RACE reads through MiXCR, storing one row per CDR3 protein. The profile shows 200,000 to 250,000 distinct CDR3 sequences, 7.5% of them singletons. A further study also used this sample, focusing on yellow fever vaccine responses in identical twins.

The sequenced material came from CD8+ T cells sorted from blood. The receptors shown here come from a woman younger than 30 in good health. CDR3s include the opening cysteine and the closing phenylalanine or tryptophan. A D gene is named only where the DNA matches it firmly. The size entry is marked missing in some rows and otherwise reads once, few, many or a size class.

many,14,TRBJ1-5,-,TRBV6-1,CASSRGDYNQPQHF,TGTGCCAGCAGTAGGGGGGATTACAATCAGCCCCAGCATTTT
few,11,TRBJ2-1,-,TRBV10-2,CASSESGEQFF,TGCGCCAGCAGTGAGTCTGGTGAGCAGTTCTTC
many,14,TRBJ1-6,-,TRBV16,CASSPAGYNSPLHF,TGTGCCAGCAGCCCAGCGGGGTATAATTCACCCCTCCACTTT
many,15,TRBJ1-4,-,TRBV7-8,CASSMGGATNEKLFF,TGTGCCAGCAGTATGGGAGGTGCAACTAATGAAAAACTGTTTTTT
few,14,TRBJ2-7,TRBD2,TRBV28,CASTRTSGSGEQYF,TGTGCCAGCACCCGGACTAGCGGGAGCGGGGAGCAGTACTTC
many,16,TRBJ2-7,TRBD2,TRBV2,CASSETGLAGGYEQYF,TGTGCCAGCAGTGAGACGGGACTAGCGGGAGGCTACGAGCAGTACTTC
-,15,TRBJ1-5,TRBD1,TRBV28,CASSWQGAHNQPQHF,TGTGCCAGCAGTTGGCAGGGGGCCCACAATCAGCCCCAGCATTTT
many,11,TRBJ1-2,TRBD1,TRBV29-1,CSVVTGYGYTF,TGCAGCGTTGTGACAGGGTATGGCTACACCTTC
-,16,TRBJ2-5,-,TRBV12-3/TRBV12-4,CASSPKPVQAQETQYF,TGTGCCAGCAGTCCAAAACCGGTACAGGCACAAGAGACCCAGTACTTC
-,13,TRBJ2-1,TRBD1,TRBV20-1,CSARVPGGDEQFF,TGCAGTGCTAGAGTTCCAGGGGGAGATGAGCAGTTCTTC
many,15,TRBJ1-2,-,TRBV10-3,CAISESGQGYYGYTF,TGTGCCATCAGTGAGTCGGGTCAGGGCTACTATGGCTACACCTTC
-,17,TRBJ2-1,TRBD2,TRBV3-1,CATSVLLAGGPYNEQFF,TGTGCCACCTCCGTTTTACTAGCGGGAGGACCCTACAATGAGCAGTTCTTC
few,15,TRBJ1-4,-,TRBV6-5,CASSYYRDAREKLFF,TGTGCCAGCAGTTACTACAGGGATGCACGGGAAAAACTGTTTTTT
once,14,TRBJ2-7,-,TRBV14,CASSQESWVWEQYF,TGTGCCAGCAGCCAAGAGTCTTGGGTTTGGGAGCAGTACTTC
-,17,TRBJ2-1,TRBD2,TRBV7-6,CASSGLGAGGSYNEQFF,TGTGCCAGCAGCGGCCTGGGGGCGGGAGGCTCCTACAATGAGCAGTTCTTC
many,14,TRBJ2-7,TRBD2,TRBV5-6,CASSRTSGMYEQYF,TGTGCCAGCAGCCGGACTAGCGGGATGTACGAGCAGTACTTC
-,16,TRBJ2-3,TRBD2,TRBV11-2,CASSFDAGERADTQYF,TGTGCCAGCAGCTTCGATGCGGGAGAAAGGGCAGATACGCAGTATTTT
-,13,TRBJ1-2,TRBD1,TRBV29-1,CSVSGGADYGYTF,TGCAGCGTCTCAGGGGGCGCGGACTATGGCTACACCTTC
many,17,TRBJ2-7,-,TRBV5-1,CASSQHVGGGDSYEQYF,TGCGCCAGCAGCCAGCACGTAGGTGGGGGAGACTCCTACGAGCAGTACTTC
many,17,TRBJ2-1,-,TRBV2,CASSEPLEESSYNEQFF,TGTGCCAGCAGTGAGCCCTTGGAGGAGAGCTCCTACAATGAGCAGTTCTTC
many,13,TRBJ2-2,-,TRBV2,CASSESNTGELFF,TGTGCCAGCAGTGAATCTAACACCGGGGAGCTGTTTTTT
few,13,TRBJ2-1,-,TRBV29-1,CSVGTGGDNEQFF,TGCAGCGTAGGAACAGGGGGGGACAATGAGCAGTTCTTC
many,15,TRBJ1-5,-,TRBV27,CASSLSLVSNQPQHF,TGTGCCAGCAGTTTATCTCTCGTAAGCAATCAGCCCCAGCATTTT
-,14,TRBJ1-5,-,TRBV12-3/TRBV12-4,CASSYLGANQPQHF,TGTGCCAGCAGTTATTTAGGGGCCAATCAGCCCCAGCATTTT
-,14,TRBJ1-4,TRBD1,TRBV5-5,CASSLTGEEEKLFF,TGTGCCAGCAGCTTGACAGGGGAGGAGGAAAAACTGTTTTTT
-,14,TRBJ2-7,-,TRBV18,CASSPSVGAYEQYF,TGTGCCAGCTCACCTTCCGTAGGGGCCTACGAGCAGTACTTC
many,14,TRBJ1-2,-,TRBV7-8,CASSLGQGDYGYTF,TGTGCCAGCAGCTTAGGGCAGGGAGACTATGGCTACACCTTC
many,13,TRBJ2-2,-,TRBV29-1,CSVEAGLTGELFF,TGCAGCGTTGAAGCTGGGTTGACCGGGGAGCTGTTTTTT
-,14,TRBJ2-1,TRBD2,TRBV20-1,CSASLGEGLLEQFF,TGCAGTGCTAGTTTGGGGGAGGGCCTTTTAGAGCAGTTCTTC
many,14,TRBJ2-3,-,TRBV20-1,CSASETSETDTQYF,TGCAGTGCTAGTGAGACTAGTGAGACAGATACGCAGTATTTT
many,17,TRBJ2-2,-,TRBV2,CASKSERGYTNTGELFF,TGTGCCAGCAAAAGTGAGAGGGGCTATACGAACACCGGGGAGCTGTTTTTT
-,15,TRBJ1-4,-,TRBV7-9,CASSLAQAPSEKLFF,TGTGCCAGCAGCTTAGCTCAGGCGCCTAGCGAAAAACTGTTTTTT
-,20,TRBJ2-2,TRBD2,TRBV24-1,CATSDVPGAGEPPNTGELFF,TGTGCCACCAGTGACGTCCCAGGAGCGGGAGAGCCCCCGAACACCGGGGAGCTGTTTTTT
many,15,TRBJ2-7,-,TRBV12-3/TRBV12-4,CASSLAGASYYEQYF,TGTGCCAGCAGTTTGGCGGGGGCGAGTTACTACGAGCAGTACTTC
-,12,TRBJ1-1,-,TRBV7-6,CASSAHDTEAFF,TGTGCCAGCAGCGCGCACGACACTGAAGCTTTCTTT
few,16,TRBJ2-1,TRBD2,TRBV7-2,CASSTRLAGGRDEQFF,TGTGCCAGCAGCACTAGACTAGCGGGGGGGCGGGATGAGCAGTTCTTC
few,14,TRBJ1-1,-,TRBV6-1,CASRPTVMNTEAFF,TGTGCCAGCAGACCGACGGTGATGAACACTGAAGCTTTCTTT
few,14,TRBJ2-4,-,TRBV7-9,CASSPLSAKNIQYF,TGTGCCAGCAGCCCCCTCAGTGCCAAAAACATTCAGTACTTC
many,16,TRBJ1-4,-,TRBV7-9,CASSYGTEPTNEKLFF,TGTGCCAGCAGCTACGGGACTGAACCAACTAATGAAAAACTGTTTTTT
-,14,TRBJ2-7,TRBD2,TRBV20-1,CSASGYGRGYEQYF,TGCAGTGCTAGTGGTTACGGGAGGGGCTACGAGCAGTACTTC
many,15,TRBJ2-5,TRBD2,TRBV7-8,CASSTQRGGLETQYF,TGTGCCAGCAGCACTCAGCGGGGGGGCCTAGAGACCCAGTACTTC
many,15,TRBJ2-3,TRBD1,TRBV6-2/TRBV6-3,CASSSPDRVTDTQYF,TGTGCCAGCAGTTCTCCGGACAGGGTAACAGATACGCAGTATTTT
-,17,TRBJ1-2,-,TRBV2,CASSVSGWEIINYGYTF,TGTGCCAGCAGTGTAAGCGGCTGGGAGATAATTAACTATGGCTACACCTTC
few,17,TRBJ2-1,TRBD2,TRBV6-1,CASSEFSSGTSYNEQFF,TGTGCCAGCAGTGAATTTTCTAGCGGTACATCCTACAATGAGCAGTTCTTC
many,11,TRBJ2-7,-,TRBV27,CASSFAHEQYF,TGTGCCAGCAGTTTCGCGCACGAGCAGTACTTC
-,14,TRBJ1-5,TRBD1,TRBV3-1,CASSQGDSNQPQHF,TGTGCCAGCAGCCAAGGGGACAGTAATCAGCCCCAGCATTTT
few,13,TRBJ2-5,TRBD1,TRBV2,CATYQGAGETQYF,TGTGCCACCTACCAGGGGGCCGGTGAGACCCAGTACTTC
many,15,TRBJ2-3,-,TRBV5-1,CASSLESSSLDTQYF,TGCGCCAGCAGCTTGGAATCTAGTAGTCTAGATACGCAGTATTTT
many,14,TRBJ1-1,TRBD1,TRBV5-1,CASTPTGGGTEAFF,TGCGCCAGCACACCGACAGGGGGTGGCACTGAAGCTTTCTTT
-,15,TRBJ2-7,TRBD2,TRBV27,CASSASGARGYEQYF,TGTGCCAGCAGTGCAAGCGGGGCCCGAGGGTACGAGCAGTACTTC
few,17,TRBJ1-1,TRBD1,TRBV6-5,CASSYPMRDRHNTEAFF,TGTGCCAGCAGTTACCCGATGAGGGACAGGCATAACACTGAAGCTTTCTTT